The rows below give T cell receptor beta chains drawn from one sample of a study of shared clonotypes between healthy human individuals. The method was immunoSEQ multiplex PCR; TCRdb's version includes in-frame clones alone and lacks a portion of them. The sample carries some 87,000 clones, 68% recorded once. The sequenced sample was memory CD8+ T cells sorted from blood. Receptors were obtained from a man under 40 in good health. The CDR3 runs from the conserved cysteine through the conserved F or W. A D gene is named only where the DNA matches it firmly. The size of a clone is reported for some rows only, either as once, few or many, or as a class for expanded clones.

.	TRBV27	TRBJ1-2	.	CASSGGPNYGYTF	TGTGCCAGCAGTGGTGGGCCCAACTATGGCTACACCTTC
many	TRBV5-1	TRBJ1-2	TRBD1	CASSTAGTGDGYTF	TGCGCCAGCAGCACTGCCGGGACAGGGGATGGCTACACCTTC
.	TRBV11-2	TRBJ2-7	TRBD1	CASSKSTGKSEQYF	TGTGCCAGCAGCAAGTCGACAGGGAAGAGCGAGCAGTACTTC
.	TRBV6-1	TRBJ2-1	.	CASSGPPSYNEQFF	TGTGCCAGCAGTGGTCCCCCCTCCTACAATGAGCAGTTCTTC
.	TRBV27	TRBJ2-2	.	CASRQGRITGELFF	TGTGCCAGCAGACAGGGTCGGATCACCGGGGAGCTGTTTTTT
.	TRBV7-9	TRBJ2-5	.	CASSKIREQETQYF	TGTGCCAGCAGCAAGATCCGGGAACAAGAGACCCAGTACTTC
once	TRBV5-4	TRBJ2-1	TRBD2	CASSLARGTSGINEQFF	TGTGCCAGCAGCTTGGCAAGGGGGACTAGCGGGATCAATGAGCAGTTCTTC
many	TRBV6-1	TRBJ2-2	TRBD1	CASSRDRGGAGELFF	TGTGCCAGCAGCCGGGACAGGGGTGGGGCCGGGGAGCTGTTTTTT
.	TRBV4-1	TRBJ2-3	.	CASSQGHQEDTQYF	TGCGCCAGCAGCCAAGGTCACCAGGAAGATACGCAGTATTTT
.	TRBV14	TRBJ2-3	.	CASSHKAAASSKDTQYF	TGTGCCAGCAGCCATAAGGCCGCGGCTAGCTCGAAAGATACGCAGTATTTT
many	TRBV6-5	TRBJ1-1	.	CATRGLSNTEAFF	TGTGCCACGAGGGGTCTCTCGAACACTGAAGCTTTCTTT
.	TRBV6-5	TRBJ2-1	.	CASSYGPPEQFF	TGTGCCAGCAGTTACGGCCCACCCGAGCAGTTCTTC
once	TRBV7-4	TRBJ2-6	.	CASSALGSAQSRANVLTF	TGTGCCAGCAGCGCTCTGGGTTCAGCACAAAGTCGGGCCAACGTCCTGACTTTC
.	TRBV18	TRBJ2-2	.	CASSPLHGPRGGELFF	TGTGCCAGCTCACCACTTCACGGTCCACGGGGCGGGGAGCTGTTTTTT
.	TRBV9	TRBJ2-7	.	CASSVGSGSYEQYF	TGTGCCAGCAGCGTAGGATCAGGCTCCTACGAGCAGTACTTC
medium-sized	TRBV6-1	TRBJ2-6	.	CASSDLAGANVLTF	TGTGCCAGCAGTGATTTAGCTGGGGCCAACGTCCTGACTTTC
.	TRBV27	TRBJ2-5	.	CASSGIEETQYF	TGTGCCAGCAGTGGCATCGAAGAGACCCAGTACTTC
.	TRBV6-4	TRBJ2-2	.	CASSEGSANTGELFF	TGTGCCAGCAGTGAGGGCAGTGCGAACACCGGGGAGCTGTTTTTT
.	TRBV15	TRBJ1-5	.	CATSRGGQNQPQHF	TGTGCCACCAGCAGGGGCGGACAGAATCAGCCCCAGCATTTT
.	TRBV29-1	TRBJ2-7	TRBD2	CSVGLAGAVDAYEQYF	TGCAGCGTCGGACTAGCGGGAGCCGTCGACGCCTACGAGCAGTACTTC
.	TRBV5-4	TRBJ2-7	TRBD2	CASSHGASGTWEQYF	TGTGCCAGCAGCCATGGGGCTAGCGGGACGTGGGAGCAGTACTTC
.	TRBV7-2	TRBJ2-7	.	CASSYRPPGSAEQYF	TGTGCCAGCAGCTACCGCCCCCCAGGGTCGGCCGAGCAGTACTTC
.	TRBV27	TRBJ2-7	.	CASSLSPWYEQYF	TGTGCCAGCAGTTTATCCCCGTGGTACGAGCAGTACTTC
.	TRBV29-1	TRBJ2-3	.	CSGAPLSWADTQYF	TGCAGCGGGGCCCCGCTTAGCTGGGCAGATACGCAGTATTTT
.	TRBV5-4	TRBJ2-2	.	CASSLEPTSTGELFF	TGTGCCAGCAGCTTGGAACCAACTAGCACCGGGGAGCTGTTTTTT
.	TRBV19	TRBJ2-6	.	CASSMIPSGAGANVLTF	TGTGCCAGTAGTATGATCCCCTCAGGGGCCGGGGCCAACGTCCTGACTTTC
.	TRBV2	TRBJ2-7	.	CASRGTLSYEQYF	TGTGCCAGCAGAGGGACCCTATCCTACGAGCAGTACTTC
few	TRBV4-3	TRBJ2-7	.	CASSQERDTFYEQYF	TGCGCCAGCAGCCAAGAGCGGGACACCTTCTACGAGCAGTACTTC
.	TRBV7-3	TRBJ2-2	.	CASSLSIRREDPWATGELFF	TGTGCCAGCAGCTTAAGTATCAGGAGAGAGGACCCTTGGGCCACCGGGGAGCTGTTTTTT
many	TRBV5-6	TRBJ2-7	.	CASSQPPGRRIEQYF	TGTGCCAGCAGCCAGCCCCCAGGGCGGCGAATCGAGCAGTACTTC
.	TRBV27	TRBJ2-2	.	CASKGYPVTGELFF	TGTGCCAGCAAGGGGTACCCGGTAACCGGGGAGCTGTTTTTT
.	TRBV5-1	TRBJ2-3	.	CASSLDRAGDTQYF	TGCGCCAGCAGCTTGGACAGGGCGGGAGATACGCAGTATTTT
.	TRBV5-1	TRBJ2-5	.	CASSLAAEQETQYF	TGCGCCAGCAGCTTGGCAGCGGAGCAAGAGACCCAGTACTTC
.	TRBV2	TRBJ2-2	TRBD2	CASSAVLAGGPSGELFF	TGTGCCAGCAGTGCTGTTTTAGCGGGAGGGCCAAGCGGGGAGCTGTTTTTT
.	TRBV18	TRBJ2-7	TRBD1	CASSPSTGFDEQYF	TGTGCCAGCTCACCTTCGACAGGGTTCGACGAGCAGTACTTC
.	TRBV2	TRBJ1-5	.	CASMRSHSNQPQHF	TGTGCCAGCATGCGAAGTCATAGCAATCAGCCCCAGCATTTT
.	TRBV6-1	TRBJ2-2	TRBD1	CASSEIRRGLAPGELFF	TGTGCCAGCAGTGAAATAAGAAGGGGGCTAGCACCCGGGGAGCTGTTTTTT
.	TRBV11-3	TRBJ2-2	TRBD2	CASSLGRGSGELFF	TGTGCCAGCAGCTTGGGGCGGGGGTCCGGGGAGCTGTTTTTT
.	TRBV10-3	TRBJ1-5	TRBD1	CAISEGQGFNQPQHF	TGTGCCATCAGTGAGGGACAGGGCTTTAATCAGCCCCAGCATTTT
few	TRBV28	TRBJ2-7	.	CASTGTSYEQYF	TGTGCCAGTACAGGGACGTCCTACGAGCAGTACTTC
once	TRBV2	TRBJ1-1	.	CASSLGGAVEAFF	TGTGCCAGCAGCCTAGGAGGGGCCGTCGAAGCTTTCTTT
.	TRBV19	TRBJ2-7	.	CASGNSIYEQYF	TGTGCCAGCGGAAACAGTATCTACGAGCAGTACTTC
.	TRBV14	TRBJ2-7	.	CASSHTYEQYF	TGTGCCAGCAGCCACACTTACGAGCAGTACTTC
.	TRBV5-1	TRBJ2-3	TRBD2	CASSPLAGGRDTQYF	TGCGCCAGCAGCCCCCTAGCGGGAGGGAGAGATACGCAGTATTTT